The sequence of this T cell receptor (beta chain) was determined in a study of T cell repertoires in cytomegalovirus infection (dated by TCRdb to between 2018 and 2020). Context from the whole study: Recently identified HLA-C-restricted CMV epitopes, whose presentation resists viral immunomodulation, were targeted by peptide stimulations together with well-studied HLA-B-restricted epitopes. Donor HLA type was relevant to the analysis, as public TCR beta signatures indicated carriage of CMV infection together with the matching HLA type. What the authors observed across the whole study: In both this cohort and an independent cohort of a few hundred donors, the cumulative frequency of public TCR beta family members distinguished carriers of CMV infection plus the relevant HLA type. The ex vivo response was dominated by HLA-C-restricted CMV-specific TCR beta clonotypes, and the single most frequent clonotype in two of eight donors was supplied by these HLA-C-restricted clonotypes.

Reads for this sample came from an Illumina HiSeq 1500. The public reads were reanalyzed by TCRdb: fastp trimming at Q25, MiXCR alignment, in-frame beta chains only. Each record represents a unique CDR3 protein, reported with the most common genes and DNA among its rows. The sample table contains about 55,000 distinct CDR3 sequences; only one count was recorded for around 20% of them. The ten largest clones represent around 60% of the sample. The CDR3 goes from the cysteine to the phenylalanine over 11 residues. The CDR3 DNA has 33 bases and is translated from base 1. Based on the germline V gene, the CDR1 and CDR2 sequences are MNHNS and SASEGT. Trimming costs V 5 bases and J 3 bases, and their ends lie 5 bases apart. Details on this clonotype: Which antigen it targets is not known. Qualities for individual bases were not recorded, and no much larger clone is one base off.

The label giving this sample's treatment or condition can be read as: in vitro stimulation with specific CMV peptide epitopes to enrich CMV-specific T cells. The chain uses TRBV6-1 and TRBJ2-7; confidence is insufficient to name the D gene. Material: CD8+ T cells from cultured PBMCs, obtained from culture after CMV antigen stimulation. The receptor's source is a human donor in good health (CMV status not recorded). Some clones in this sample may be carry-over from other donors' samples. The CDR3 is CASSPNYEQYF. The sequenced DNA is TGTGCCAGCAGTCCTAACTACGAGCAGTACTTC.